This T cell receptor beta chain emerged from a study of blood T cell repertoires in COVID-19 (TCRdb year 2020). At the level of the whole study: Collaborator samples came from the United States, Italy and Spain and covered acute and convalescent phases of COVID-19. The material from the prospective study consisted of cDNA or gDNA derived from T cells, B-cell-depleted T cells, or PBMCs. The dataset comprised deeply sampled blood TCRbeta repertoires from subjects exposed to, actively infected with, or recovered from COVID-19. The repertoires were made available in a free public database intended to serve as a resource for research on the immune response to SARS-CoV-2. The samples were drawn from the first 160 participants of the ongoing ImmuneRACE study and from roughly 1,300 subjects provided by 6 global collaborators. Nearly every sample came with metadata listing a de-identified subject ID, COVID-19 status, age in years and sex. HLA class I and class II types, where available, came from metadata supplied by the sample provider rather than from assay-based typing. On the study overall, not on this receptor specifically: The amount of clinical and demographic metadata varied by source and participant and was provided uncurated.

V sheds 11 bases and J sheds 6 bases, leaving 23 bases between their ends. The CDR3 runs 15 residues from the cysteine to the phenylalanine. Only the CDR3 part of the read is kept: 45 bases, read in frame from the first base. The germline V gene gives CDR1 as SGHNT and CDR2 as YENEEA. There are a few counts of this clone. It has no known antigen specificity. Base qualities are not provided; no much larger clone lies one nucleotide away. The immunoSEQ Assay, a bias-controlled multiplex PCR, was used to amplify TCRbeta CDR3 regions from genomic DNA. The original methods were these. The number of nucleated cells in each sample was estimated from the amplification of reference gene primers within the assay. Sequence reads were collapsed and filtered to measure the absolute abundance of every unique TCRbeta CDR3 rearrangement. Productive Simpson clonality was computed per sample as the square root of Simpson's diversity index over productive rearrangements. The source is immuneACCESS, and TCRdb retained only in-frame sequences with V and J called. Part of the clones is not carried over; for the studies checked, unresolved V genes explain less than half of this, and the remainder is unexplained. V and J calls and clone size follow that table, whereas D and trimming were derived from the DNA. In this sample the table shows about 59,000 clones, about 93% of which occur a single time. About 15% of the sample goes to the ten largest clones.

Each collaborating institution followed its own protocols to collect whole blood in K2EDTA tubes. For TCRbeta analysis, collaborators shipped samples in one of three forms: frozen whole blood, isolated PBMCs, or DNA extracted from either of those sample types. The sequence joins TRBV11-3 to TRBJ1-5, with TRBD1 tentatively as D gene (6 bases match). This clonotype was sampled from an elderly man with acute or convalescent COVID-19. Sequenced sample: peripheral blood. This receptor has the CDR3 CAGPTGHSRGQPQHF. The base sequence is TGTGCCGGACCCACGGGACACTCAAGGGGTCAGCCCCAGCATTTT.